The 26 T cell receptor beta chains listed next were all sequenced from one sample in a study of PD-1 blockade in mismatch repair-deficient tumors. Sequencing used immunoSEQ multiplex PCR; TCRdb keeps in-frame clones, though not all of them. The sample records some 120,000 clones, about nine tenths being singletons. The specimen was peripheral blood, collected approximately 69 weeks after starting pembrolizumab. Receptors originate from an adult with mismatch repair-deficient cancer.

The V gene is TRBV10-3, the J gene TRBJ2-1, with 9 bases that match TRBD2. This CDR3 spans 14 amino acids. The V gene's germline CDR1 is ENHRY and CDR2 SYGVKD. V dropped 3 bases and J dropped 10; count of bases not matched to a gene: 7. The CDR3 sequence: CAISDLSSGMEQFF. DNA of the CDR3: TGTGCCATCAGTGACCTTTCTAGCGGGATGGAGCAGTTCTTC.

This clone was recorded a few times. The chain couples TRBV4-1 to TRBJ1-5, with D uncertain. The CDR3 covers 15 residues. Germline V gives CDR1 MGHRA, CDR2 YSYEKL. V lost 1 base to trimming and J lost 1 base, with 8 bases between them. CDR3 loop: CASSQGSFSNQPQHF. CDR3 DNA sequence: TGCGCCAGCAGCCAAGGCAGCTTCAGCAATCAGCCCCAGCATTTT.

The chain combines TRBV4-3 with TRBJ1-2; D gene uncertain. Germline V lookup: CDR1 LGHNA, CDR2 YSLEER. Between the trimmed V and J ends, which lost 1 base and 4 bases, there was a span of 10 bases. This CDR3 contains 14 residues. The CDR3, as DNA: TGCGCCAGCAGCCAAGGTTCCAGTGTCTATGGCTACACCTTC. Translating gives CASSQGSSVYGYTF.

V and J are TRBV21-1 and TRBJ1-5. TRBV21-1 is assigned pseudogene status. This CDR3 is built from 10 residues. The DNA for the CDR3 is TGTGCCATAAGCAATCAGCCCCAGCATTTT. Amino acid sequence: CAISNQPQHF.

The rearrangement uses TRBV28 and TRBJ1-1; 7 bases match TRBD1. V trimming: 6 bases; J trimming: 8 bases; junction bases outside the gene matches: 15. CDR3 length equals 15 residues. Germline lookup yields CDR1 MDHEN and CDR2 SYDVKM. The CDR3 protein is CASSLNRGLGSEAFF. The CDR3 bases are TGTGCCAGCAGCTTGAACAGGGGCCTCGGATCCGAAGCTTTCTTT.

This rearrangement joins TRBV21-1 to TRBJ2-1; the table's D call of TRBD2 was not tested on the DNA. TRBV21-1 is reported as a pseudogene. This CDR3 comprises 15 residues. The CDR3 is CASSRTSGRHNEQFF. In DNA, the CDR3 is TGTGCCAGCAGCCGCACTAGCGGGAGACATAATGAGCAGTTCTTC.

CDR3 nucleotide sequence: TGTGCCAGTAGTACCAACGGACAGGGAGAAGCTTTCTTT. It specifies CASSTNGQGEAFF. V gene TRBV19 combines with J gene TRBJ1-1; 8 positions match TRBD1. Per germline, CDR1 LNHDA and CDR2 SQIVND (reference sequence). The CDR3 runs 13 residues. With V trimmed by 4 bases and J by 8 bases, 6 bases remained unmatched.

The chain employs TRBV4-2 and TRBJ2-1; TRBD2 matches at 16 bases. This CDR3 region has 18 residues. Per the germline V gene, CDR1 is LGHNA and CDR2 is YNFKEQ. V lost 4 bases, J lost 1 base, and 4 bases stayed unmatched. The chain's CDR3 is CASSPGLAGGPSYNEQFF. CDR3 nucleotides: TGTGCCAGCAGCCCGGGACTAGCGGGAGGGCCGTCCTACAATGAGCAGTTCTTC.

V and J are TRBV4-3 and TRBJ2-5; perhaps D is TRBD1 or TRBD2 (6 bases each). The CDR3 is 15 residues long. The germline V gene encodes CDR1 LGHNA and CDR2 YSLEER. V was pared by 0 bases and J by 6 bases, with 14 bases between. Written as DNA, the CDR3 is TGCGCCAGCAGCCAAGACTCGGGGGCGGGTAAGACCCAGTACTTC. Its translation is CASSQDSGAGKTQYF.

The chain joins TRBV30 to TRBJ1-1; 8 bases are shared with TRBD1. The CDR3 has 14 residues. Germline CDR1 is GTSNPN and CDR2 is SVGIG (reference sequence). Unmatched junction bases numbered 11, after V lost 6 bases and J lost 5 bases. The CDR3 DNA reads TGTGCCTGCCCCGGACAGGGAAGGTTAACTGAAGCTTTCTTT. Its protein product is CACPGQGRLTEAFF.

This rearrangement joins TRBV27 to TRBJ2-7; possible D gene TRBD2, 5 bases. The germline V gene encodes CDR1 MNHEY and CDR2 SMNVEV (reference sequence). The CDR3 covers 14 residues. With 6 bases removed from V and 2 bases from J, the gap between germline ends came to 14 bases. The CDR3 reads CASSRAGIPYEQYF. The CDR3 DNA reads TGTGCCAGCAGCCGCGCCGGGATCCCCTACGAGCAGTACTTC.

This chain links TRBV19 with TRBJ2-2; 7 positions agree with TRBD2. V lost 7 bases to trimming and J lost 1 base; unmatched junction nucleotides: 6. The CDR3 is 15 residues long. Germline CDR1 and CDR2: LNHDA and SQIVND (reference sequence). For the CDR3, the DNA is TGTGCCAGTATCATGGCGGGGGAGAACACCGGGGAGCTGTTTTTT. Its protein product is CASIMAGENTGELFF.

V usage is TRBV27 and J usage is TRBJ2-7; TRBD2 might be the D (5 bases). The CDR3 has 15 amino acids. CDR1 MNHEY and CDR2 SMNVEV come from the germline V gene (reference sequence). Trimming took off 6 bases at V and 2 bases at J, with 17 bases between the two ends. This chain's CDR3 is CASRTQWTGTYEQYF. The CDR3 nucleotides read TGTGCCAGCAGGACGCAATGGACGGGAACCTACGAGCAGTACTTC.

The genes are TRBV7-5 and TRBJ2-3. TRBV7-5 corresponds to a pseudogene. CDR3 length: 17 amino acids. CDR3 amino acids: CARSLGPGWCDTDTQYF. CDR3 DNA sequence: TGTGCCAGAAGCTTGGGTCCTGGGTGGTGTGACACAGATACGCAGTATTTT.

The chain is built from TRBV28 and TRBJ2-5, with 7 bases aligning to TRBD2. The V gene end was trimmed by 2 bases and the J gene end by 4 bases; junction bases not matched to a gene: 7. Germline CDR1 reads MDHEN; CDR2 reads SYDVKM. CDR3 length: 15 amino acids. In DNA form, the CDR3 reads TGTGCCAGCAGTTTAGGGGTGGGCGGGAGAGAGACCCAGTACTTC. Its translation is CASSLGVGGRETQYF.

This chain links TRBV27 with TRBJ2-3, with unresolved D. Germline V CDR1 and CDR2: MNHEY, SMNVEV (reference sequence). Trimming left V 3 bases short and J 4 bases short, with 8 bases between. The CDR3 extends over 13 amino acids. This CDR3 is CASSFSGPDTQYF. As DNA, the CDR3 is TGTGCCAGCAGTTTTTCGGGTCCAGATACGCAGTATTTT.

This clone was seen more than once but under ten times. The chain joins TRBV13 to TRBJ2-2; D tentatively fits TRBD1 or TRBD2 (5 bases each). Between the trimmed V and J ends, which lost 7 bases and 0 bases, there was a span of 6 bases. In germline, CDR1 is PRHDT, CDR2 FYEKMQ (reference sequence). The CDR3 is 13 residues long. The CDR3 DNA reads as TGTGCCAGCAAGGGACCGAACACCGGGGAGCTGTTTTTT. Translated: CASKGPNTGELFF.

The V gene is TRBV9, the J gene TRBJ2-5; no clear D gene. This CDR3 contains 14 residues. The V and J ends lost 0 bases and 3 bases respectively, with 9 bases between them. Per germline, CDR1 SGDLS and CDR2 YYNGEE. The CDR3 sequence is CASSVGPVKETQYF. CDR3 nucleotides: TGTGCCAGCAGCGTAGGCCCAGTAAAAGAGACCCAGTACTTC.

V usage is TRBV4-3 and J usage is TRBJ2-4; no firm D call. Germline V gene sequence: CDR1 LGHNA, CDR2 YSLEER. This CDR3 has 16 amino acids. V was shortened by 0 bases and J by 0 bases, with 9 bases between the two germline ends. The DNA for the CDR3 is TGCGCCAGCAGCCAAGAGATTATGGGAGCCAAAAACATTCAGTACTTC. Translating it yields CASSQEIMGAKNIQYF.

This clone has a single count. The rearrangement uses TRBV27 and TRBJ2-5; D is ambiguous. CDR1 is MNHEY and CDR2 is SMNVEV in the germline V gene (reference sequence). This CDR3 spans 15 amino acids. V dropped 4 bases and J dropped 5 bases, with 17 bases sitting between them. The CDR3: CASSSPYTPVETQYF. CDR3 bases: TGTGCCAGCAGTTCCCCATACACTCCCGTCGAGACCCAGTACTTC.

The chain uses TRBV4-1 and TRBJ2-7; no definite D call. This CDR3 has 15 residues. The V end lost 0 bases, the J end lost 3 bases, and 12 bases lay between the germline ends. Germline V gene lookup returns CDR1 MGHRA and CDR2 YSYEKL. The CDR3 loop reads CASSQEGKENYEQYF. For the CDR3, the DNA is TGCGCCAGCAGCCAAGAGGGTAAAGAAAACTACGAGCAGTACTTC.

The genes are TRBV7-3 and TRBJ2-1, with D tentatively TRBD2 (5 bases). Germline V gives CDR1 SGHTA, CDR2 FQGTGA. The V gene lost 5 bases and the J gene lost 7 bases, with 12 bases spanning the gap. The CDR3 has 13 residues. The CDR3, as DNA: TGTGCCAGCAGCCCTTATAGAGGGAATGAGCAGTTCTTC. Its translation: CASSPYRGNEQFF.

This chain uses TRBV7-8 with TRBJ2-3; 8 bases align to TRBD1. There are 17 residues in the CDR3. The germline gives CDR1 SGHVS, CDR2 FQNEAQ. V trimming: 5 bases; J trimming: 2 bases; junction bases outside the gene matches: 12. The CDR3 DNA is TGTGCCAGCAGCCTATATCGGGACAGGAGAACCACAGATACGCAGTATTTT. It specifies CASSLYRDRRTTDTQYF.

V is TRBV5-4 and J is TRBJ2-1, with D possibly TRBD2 on 5 matching bases. There are 14 residues in the CDR3. Trimming shortened V by 1 base and J by 6 bases, and 11 bases separated the two germline ends. Germline V gene data show CDR1 as SGHNT and CDR2 as YYREEE (reference sequence). The CDR3 protein is CASSLPHEGNEQFF. Written as DNA, the CDR3 is TGTGCCAGCAGCTTGCCACATGAGGGCAATGAGCAGTTCTTC.

The chain carries TRBV6-5 and TRBJ1-5, with TRBD1 matching over 7 bases. Trimming at V came to 4 bases and at J to 6 bases, leaving 9 bases not matched to a gene. CDR3 length equals 15 residues. Germline CDR1 is MNHEY and CDR2 is SVGAGI. CDR3 in amino acids: CASSLSRGTSQPQHF. The CDR3 DNA follows: TGTGCCAGCAGTTTATCCAGGGGGACGAGTCAGCCCCAGCATTTT.

The chain combines TRBV14 with TRBJ2-1, with TRBD2 matching over 11 bases. The CDR3 is 15 residues long. After removal of 6 bases from V and 7 bases from J, the junction contained 8 bases not matched to a gene. The germline V gene has CDR1 SGHDN and CDR2 FVKESK. The CDR3 sequence: CASSLLAGAGNEQFF. CDR3 nucleotide sequence: TGTGCCAGCAGTCTACTAGCGGGAGCTGGGAATGAGCAGTTCTTC.